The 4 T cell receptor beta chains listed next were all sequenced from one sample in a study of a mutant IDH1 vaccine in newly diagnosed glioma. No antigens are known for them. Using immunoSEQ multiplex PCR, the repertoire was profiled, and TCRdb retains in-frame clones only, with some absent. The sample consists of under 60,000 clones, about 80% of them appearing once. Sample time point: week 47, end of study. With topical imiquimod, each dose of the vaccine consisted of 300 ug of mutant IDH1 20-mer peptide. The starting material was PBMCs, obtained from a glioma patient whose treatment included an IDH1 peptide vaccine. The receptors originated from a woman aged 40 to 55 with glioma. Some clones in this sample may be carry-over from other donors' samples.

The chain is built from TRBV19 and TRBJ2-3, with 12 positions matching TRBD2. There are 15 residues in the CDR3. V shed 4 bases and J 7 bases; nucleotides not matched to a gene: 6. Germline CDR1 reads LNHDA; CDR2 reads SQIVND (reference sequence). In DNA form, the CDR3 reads TGTGCCAGTAGTAAGCTAGCGGGGGGGCTGAATACGCAGTATTTT. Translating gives CASSKLAGGLNTQYF.

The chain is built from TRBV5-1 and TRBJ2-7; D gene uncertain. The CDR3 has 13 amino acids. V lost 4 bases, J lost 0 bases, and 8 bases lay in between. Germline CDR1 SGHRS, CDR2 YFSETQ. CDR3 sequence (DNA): TGCGCCAGCAGCACCTTAGGCTCCTACGAGCAGTACTTC. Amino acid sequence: CASSTLGSYEQYF.

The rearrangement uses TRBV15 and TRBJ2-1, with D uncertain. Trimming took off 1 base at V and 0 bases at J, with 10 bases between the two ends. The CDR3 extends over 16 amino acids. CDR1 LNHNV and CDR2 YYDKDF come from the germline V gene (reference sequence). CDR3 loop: CATSRGAELSYNEQFF. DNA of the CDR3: TGTGCCACCAGCAGAGGGGCGGAGCTCTCCTACAATGAGCAGTTCTTC.

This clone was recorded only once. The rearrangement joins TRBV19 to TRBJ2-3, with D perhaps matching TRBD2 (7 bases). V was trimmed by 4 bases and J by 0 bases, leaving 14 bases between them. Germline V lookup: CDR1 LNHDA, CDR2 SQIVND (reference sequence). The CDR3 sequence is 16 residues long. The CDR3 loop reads CASSTWGGGSTDTQYF. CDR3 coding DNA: TGTGCCAGTAGTACCTGGGGAGGGGGTAGCACAGATACGCAGTATTTT. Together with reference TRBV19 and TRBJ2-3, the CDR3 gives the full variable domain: DGGITQSPKYLFRKEGQNVTLSCEQNLNHDAMYWYRQDPGQGLRLIYYSQIVNDFQKGDIAEGYSVSREKKESFPLTVTSAQKNPTAFYLCASSTWGGGSTDTQYFGPGTRLTVL.